This entry lists 22 T cell receptor beta chains sequenced from one sample in a study of patients and donors after allogeneic stem cell transplantation. MiXCR, applied by TCRdb to the RT-PCR reads, yields one record per CDR3 protein. This repertoire shows some 880,000 distinct CDR3 sequences, over 15% found once; its top ten account for 6%. Sequenced input: blood, either unsorted or a sorted T cell fraction (not recorded which). The receptors shown here come from a human donor who was either an allogeneic HSCT recipient or a stem cell or donor lymphocyte infusion donor (not recorded which). It is not recorded whose cells these are; they may come from a transplant donor.

This clonotype was detected only a few times. Compared with germline, one end of the junction differs, possibly owing to a read error. The V call is TRBV5-1, the J call TRBJ1-1; the D is unclear. Per germline, CDR1 SGHRS and CDR2 YFSETQ. The CDR3 covers 12 residues. The CDR3 is CASSGWGTEAFF. In DNA form, the CDR3 reads TGTGCCAGCAGCGGCTGGGGCACTGAAGCTTTCTTT.

This clonotype has at least ten counts. The chain combines TRBV20-1 with TRBJ2-2; the match to TRBD2 covers 7 bases. Germline loops: CDR1 DFQATT, CDR2 SNEGSKA (reference sequence). Losses at the gene ends were 1 base for V and 4 bases for J; bases not matched to a gene: 3. The CDR3 sequence is 14 residues long. The CDR3 loop is CSARGASGTGELFF. CDR3 nucleotides: TGCAGTGCTAGAGGAGCTAGCGGCACCGGGGAGCTGTTTTTT.

The J gene is TRBJ1-1, the V gene TRBV20-1, with D unclear. This CDR3 has 14 residues. CDR1 and CDR2 (germline): DFQATT, SNEGSKA (reference sequence). The V and J ends lost 0 bases and 1 base respectively, with 9 bases between them. CDR3 region: CSARDSGGNTEAFF. The DNA for the CDR3 is TGCAGTGCTAGAGATTCAGGCGGGAACACTGAAGCTTTCTTT.

This clonotype was detected a few times. V usage is TRBV20-1 and J usage is TRBJ2-1; D possibly matches TRBD1 or TRBD2 (5 bases each). The V end lost 2 bases, the J end lost 8 bases, and 19 bases lay between the germline ends. Germline V gives CDR1 DFQATT, CDR2 SNEGSKA (reference sequence). The CDR3 extends over 15 amino acids. CDR3 coding DNA: TGCAGTGCTAGAAATCCGGGACCAATGAGGGATGAGCAGTTCTTC. It codes for CSARNPGPMRDEQFF.

This chain uses TRBV20-1 with TRBJ2-1; the D gene is possibly TRBD2 (5 bases). V was trimmed by 3 bases and J by 7 bases, leaving 22 bases between them. This CDR3 comprises 16 residues. Germline V gene lookup returns CDR1 DFQATT and CDR2 SNEGSKA (reference sequence). Here the CDR3 DNA reads TGCAGTGCTAGGGCCTCCTCCAGCGGAAGTATTAATGAGCAGTTCTTC. It yields the protein CSARASSSGSINEQFF.

V and J are TRBV5-1 and TRBJ2-1; tentative D call: TRBD2 (6 bases). CDR1 and CDR2 (germline): SGHRS, YFSETQ. The CDR3 is made up of 15 amino acids. Trimming shortened V by 2 bases and J by 10 bases, and 19 bases separated the two germline ends. As DNA, the CDR3 is TGCGCCAGCAGCTTCACGGGGGAATACGTACTGGAGCAGTTCTTC. Encoded protein: CASSFTGEYVLEQFF.

The V gene is TRBV7-9, the J gene TRBJ2-2; D is ambiguous. CDR3 length equals 13 residues. Per germline, CDR1 SEHNR and CDR2 FQNEAQ (reference sequence). V lost 5 bases and J lost 5, with 9 bases in between. For the CDR3, the DNA is TGTGCCAGCAGCCCGGACCCAACCGGGGAGCTGTTTTTT. It encodes CASSPDPTGELFF.

The chain carries TRBV5-6 and TRBJ2-3, with TRBD2 matching 7 bases. V was pared by 0 bases and J by 0 bases, with 7 bases of the junction left unmatched. There are 17 residues in the CDR3. Looked up from germline, CDR1 is SGHDT and CDR2 is YYEEEE. DNA of the CDR3: TGTGCCAGCAGCTTGGCCTGGGGACTATGGAGCACAGATACGCAGTATTTT. Protein sequence: CASSLAWGLWSTDTQYF.

This chain joins TRBV3-1 and TRBJ1-2; D is uncertain. The length of the CDR3 is 14 residues. V shed 1 base and J shed 7 bases, with 13 bases lying between them. CDR1 is LGHDT and CDR2 is YNNKEL in the germline V gene (reference sequence). Here the CDR3 DNA reads TGTGCCAGCAGCCAAGTTCTGGCTACGGTTGGCTACACCTTC. Protein product: CASSQVLATVGYTF.

This clonotype was counted a few times. The chain has TRBV20-1 and TRBJ1-2, with D maybe TRBD1 (5 bases). V lost 0 bases to trimming and J lost 6 bases, with 11 bases between them. Germline V gives CDR1 DFQATT, CDR2 SNEGSKA (reference sequence). The CDR3 is 13 amino acids. The CDR3 sequence: CSAREGQGDGYTF. The CDR3 region has the DNA TGCAGTGCTAGAGAGGGGCAGGGTGATGGCTACACCTTC.

This clonotype was observed many times. This chain uses TRBV12-3 or TRBV12-4 with TRBJ1-1; D ambiguous. The CDR3 has 14 amino acids. The V end was cut by 2 bases, the J end by 8 bases, with 15 bases between. The CDR3 region has the DNA TGTGCCAGCAGTTTAAAGGTGAAGGTAGCAGAAGCTTTCTTT. It is translated as CASSLKVKVAEAFF.

This clonotype was observed a few times. This chain links TRBV4-1 with TRBJ1-4, with a tentative D call TRBD1 (5 bases). V was trimmed by 2 bases and J by 3 bases, leaving 13 bases between them. Germline CDR1 and CDR2: MGHRA and YSYEKL. The length of the CDR3 is 16 residues. CDR3 sequence (DNA): TGCGCCAGCAGCCAATTACAGGCGGGGGCTAATGAAAAACTGTTTTTT. Translated: CASSQLQAGANEKLFF.

The chain employs TRBV6-2 or TRBV6-3 and TRBJ2-5, with unresolved D. Germline CDR1 is MNHEY and CDR2 is SVGEGT. Deletions cut 8 bases from V and 2 bases from J, with 3 bases between. There are 10 residues in the CDR3. CDR3 nucleotides: TGTGCCAGCCCACAAGAGACCCAGTACTTC. This gives the protein CASPQETQYF.

This clonotype was found a few times. This chain connects TRBV12-3 or TRBV12-4 to TRBJ1-2, with D unclear. The CDR3 extends over 12 amino acids. Trimming removed 8 bases from V and 5 bases from J, with 12 bases in between. As DNA, the CDR3 is TGTGCCAGCCTGCTTGCGGGGTATGGCTACACCTTC. Translating gives CASLLAGYGYTF.

In this sample, this clonotype turned up a few times. The genes are TRBV27 and TRBJ2-1; D unclear. Trimming stripped 4 bases from V and 4 bases from J, with 14 bases between. CDR1 is MNHEY and CDR2 is SMNVEV in the germline V gene (reference sequence). CDR3 length: 15 residues. In DNA form, the CDR3 reads TGTGCCAGCAGTTCCCCAAGGTCCCCATACAATGAGCAGTTCTTC. It yields the protein CASSSPRSPYNEQFF.

This clonotype turned up a few times. This chain uses TRBV6-5 with TRBJ1-1; D might be TRBD1 (5 bases). From germline, CDR1 is MNHEY and CDR2 SVGAGI. The CDR3 length is 19 residues. The germline V and J ends were trimmed by 0 bases and 0 bases, with 20 bases remaining between them. The CDR3 loop reads CASSYSRGGKRGLNTEAFF. DNA of the CDR3: TGTGCCAGCAGTTACTCGCGCGGTGGGAAGAGGGGCCTGAACACTGAAGCTTTCTTT.

The table lists this clonotype with a few counts. The chain has TRBV20-1 and TRBJ2-2; D is unresolved. V lost 1 base to trimming and J lost 2 bases, with 11 bases between them. CDR1 DFQATT and CDR2 SNEGSKA come from the germline V gene (reference sequence). The CDR3 runs 15 residues. CDR3 nucleotides: TGCAGTGCTAGAGGGGCGAGATTAAACACCGGGGAGCTGTTTTTT. Encoded protein: CSARGARLNTGELFF.

The chain joins TRBV20-1 to TRBJ2-1; 14 bases are shared with TRBD2. Germline V gene sequence: CDR1 DFQATT, CDR2 SNEGSKA (reference sequence). V lost 1 base to trimming and J lost 8 bases; unmatched junction nucleotides: 13. CDR3 length: 18 amino acids. The CDR3 DNA reads TGCAGTGCTAGAGGCGGCGGATTGACTAGCGGGGGGGCCTATGAGCAGTTCTTC. It translates to CSARGGGLTSGGAYEQFF.

In this sample, this clonotype turned up a few times. The CDR3 reads CASSQDPGTTPGEQYF. The CDR3 nucleotides are TGCGCCAGCAGCCAAGATCCCGGGACTACTCCGGGAGAGCAGTACTTC. The chain recombines TRBV4-1 with TRBJ2-7; 7 nucleotides line up with TRBD2. The germline gives CDR1 MGHRA, CDR2 YSYEKL. Germline trimming cut 0 bases from V and 7 bases from J; bases unmatched to any gene: 12. There are 16 residues in the CDR3.

This clonotype was counted only a few times. This chain connects TRBV9 to TRBJ1-2; TRBD1 aligns across 7 bases. The CDR3 has 15 amino acids. The V and J ends lost 4 bases and 4 bases, in that order; junction bases with no gene match: 10. Germline V gene lookup returns CDR1 SGDLS and CDR2 YYNGEE. This CDR3 is CASSLKEGALYGYTF. The CDR3 DNA reads TGTGCCAGCAGCCTTAAGGAGGGGGCCCTCTATGGCTACACCTTC.

This clonotype turned up a few times. The chain links TRBV12-3 or TRBV12-4 to TRBJ1-5; D not certain. The CDR3 totals 12 residues. Between the trimmed V and J ends, which lost 6 bases and 4 bases, there was a span of 7 bases. The CDR3 nucleotides read TGTGCCAGCAGAGGCGAAAATCAGCCCCAGCATTTT. Translation gives CASRGENQPQHF.

This rearrangement joins TRBV7-3 to TRBJ2-2; D ambiguous. The germline gives CDR1 SGHTA, CDR2 FQGTGA. The CDR3 runs to 15 residues. Trimming cost V 1 base and J 0 bases, with 6 bases left between them. CDR3 nucleotides: TGTGCCAGCAGCTTAAAGCCAGCGAACACCGGGGAGCTGTTTTTT. It codes for CASSLKPANTGELFF.